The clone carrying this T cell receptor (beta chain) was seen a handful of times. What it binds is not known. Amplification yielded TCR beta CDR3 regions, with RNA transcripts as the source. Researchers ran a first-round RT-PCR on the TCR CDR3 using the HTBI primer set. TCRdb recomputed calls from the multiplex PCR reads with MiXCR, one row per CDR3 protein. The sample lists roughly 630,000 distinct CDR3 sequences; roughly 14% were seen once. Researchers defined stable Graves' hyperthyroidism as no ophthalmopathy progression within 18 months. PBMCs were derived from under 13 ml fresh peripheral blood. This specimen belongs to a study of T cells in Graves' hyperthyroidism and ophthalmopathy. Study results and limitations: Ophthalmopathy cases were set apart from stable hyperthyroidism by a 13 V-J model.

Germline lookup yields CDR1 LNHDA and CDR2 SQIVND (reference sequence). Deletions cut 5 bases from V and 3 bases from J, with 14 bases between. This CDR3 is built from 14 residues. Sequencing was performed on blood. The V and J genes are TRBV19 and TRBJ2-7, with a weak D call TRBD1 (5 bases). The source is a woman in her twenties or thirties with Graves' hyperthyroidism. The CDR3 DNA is TGTGCCAGTAGTGCGGACATTCCGAGCTACGAGCAGTACTTC. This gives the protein CASSADIPSYEQYF.